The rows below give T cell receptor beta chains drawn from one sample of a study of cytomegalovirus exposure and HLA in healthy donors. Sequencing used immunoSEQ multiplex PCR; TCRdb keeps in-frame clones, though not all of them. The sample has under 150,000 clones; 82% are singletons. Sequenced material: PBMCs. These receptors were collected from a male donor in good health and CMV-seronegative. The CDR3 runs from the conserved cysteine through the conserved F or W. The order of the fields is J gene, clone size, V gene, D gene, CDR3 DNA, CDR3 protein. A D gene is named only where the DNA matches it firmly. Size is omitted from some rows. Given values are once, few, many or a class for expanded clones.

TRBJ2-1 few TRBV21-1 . . CASSKYRCTGLTAGLTYNEQFF
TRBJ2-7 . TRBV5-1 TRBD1 TGCGCCAGCAGCTTCAGGGACAGGGATTTCCACGAGCAGTACTTC CASSFRDRDFHEQYF
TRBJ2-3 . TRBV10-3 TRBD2 TGTGCCGCCCGACTAGCGGATAGCACAGATACGCAGTATTTT CAARLADSTDTQYF
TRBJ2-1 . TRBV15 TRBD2 TGTGCCACCAGCATACGCGGACTAGCGGGAGGTCGGAATGAGCAGTTCTTC CATSIRGLAGGRNEQFF
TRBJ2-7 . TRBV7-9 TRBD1 TGTTCCAGCAGCTTACCCCCTGGACAGGGGTACGAGCAGTACTTC CSSSLPPGQGYEQYF
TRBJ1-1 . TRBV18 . TGTGCCAGCTCACCAGGGAGGAACACTGAAGCTTTCTTT CASSPGRNTEAFF
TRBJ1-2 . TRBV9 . TGTGCCAGCAGCGTAGGAGGGACACACTATGGCTACACCTTC CASSVGGTHYGYTF
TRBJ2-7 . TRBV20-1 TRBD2 TGCAGTGCTAGAACGGCCGGGGGGTTC CSARTAGGF
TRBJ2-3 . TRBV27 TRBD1 TGTGCCAGCAGTCCACCCAGACAGGGAACATCTACAGATACGCAGTATTTT CASSPPRQGTSTDTQYF
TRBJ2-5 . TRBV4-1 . TGCGCCAGCAGCCAAGAGGCTGGAGAGACCCAGTACTTC CASSQEAGETQYF
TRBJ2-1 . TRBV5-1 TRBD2 TGCGCCAGCAGCTCGGGGACTAGCGGGGCAGGTTACAATGAGCAGTTCTTC CASSSGTSGAGYNEQFF
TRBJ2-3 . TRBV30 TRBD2 TGTGCCTGGAGGGGGGGGGTGGGGTTTCAGGCAGATACGCAGTATTTT CAWRGGVGFQADTQYF
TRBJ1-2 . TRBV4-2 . TGTGCCAGCAGCCAAGAGGGAGGCTATGGCTACACCTTC CASSQEGGYGYTF
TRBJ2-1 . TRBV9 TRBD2 TGTGCCAGCAGCGTTCGAGTAGCGGGAGGTGGGAGTGAGCAGTTCTTC CASSVRVAGGGSEQFF
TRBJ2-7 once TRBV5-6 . TGTGCCAGCAATCCTTCCGGGACTCTAATCTACGAGCAGTACTTC CASNPSGTLIYEQYF
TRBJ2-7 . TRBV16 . TGTGCCAGCAGCCAATCTGGGACACGGTCTGTCGAGCAGTACTTC CASSQSGTRSVEQYF
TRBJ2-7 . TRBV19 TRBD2 TGTGCCAGTAGCCGGACTAGCGGATCTTCCTACGAGCAGTACTTC CASSRTSGSSYEQYF
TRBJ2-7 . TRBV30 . TGTGCCTGGGCCGTGGGGGCGACGTATCAGTACTTC CAWAVGATYQYF
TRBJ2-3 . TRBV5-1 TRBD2 TGCGCCAGCAGCTTGGCCAACAGCGGGAGTGGGGATACGCAGTATTTT CASSLANSGSGDTQYF
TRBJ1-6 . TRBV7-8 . TGTGCCAGCACTATTCCCGGGGGTTCACCCCTCCACTTT CASTIPGGSPLHF
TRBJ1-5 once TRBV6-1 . TGTGCCAGCAGTGATAGGGGTCCGCGGCAGCCCCAGCATTTT CASSDRGPRQPQHF
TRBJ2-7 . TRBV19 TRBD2 TGTGCCAGTAGTATAGCGCTAGCGGGAGAGGGGCACGAGCAGTACTTC CASSIALAGEGHEQYF